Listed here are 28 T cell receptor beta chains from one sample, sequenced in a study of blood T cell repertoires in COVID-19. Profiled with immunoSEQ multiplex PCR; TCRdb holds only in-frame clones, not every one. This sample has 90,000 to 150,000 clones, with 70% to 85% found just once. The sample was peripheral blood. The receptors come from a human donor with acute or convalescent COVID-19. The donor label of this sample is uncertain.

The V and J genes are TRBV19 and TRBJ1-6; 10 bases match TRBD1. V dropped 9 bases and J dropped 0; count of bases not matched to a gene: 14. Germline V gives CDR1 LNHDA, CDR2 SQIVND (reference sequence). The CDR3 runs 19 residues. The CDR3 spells CASRPIGTGEGSYNSPLHF. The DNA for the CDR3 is TGTGCCAGCCGACCTATCGGGACAGGGGAGGGCTCCTATAATTCACCCCTCCACTTT.

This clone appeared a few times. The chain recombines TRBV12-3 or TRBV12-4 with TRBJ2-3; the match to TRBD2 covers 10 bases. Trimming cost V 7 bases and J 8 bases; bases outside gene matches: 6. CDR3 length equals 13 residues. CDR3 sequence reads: CASTRTSGGTQYF. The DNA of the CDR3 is TGTGCCAGCACACGGACTAGCGGTGGTACGCAGTATTTT.

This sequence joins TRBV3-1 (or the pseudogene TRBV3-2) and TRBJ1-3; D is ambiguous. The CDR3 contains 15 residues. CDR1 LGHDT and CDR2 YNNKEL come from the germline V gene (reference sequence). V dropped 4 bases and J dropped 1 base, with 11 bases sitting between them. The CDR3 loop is CASSLSGFSGNTIYF. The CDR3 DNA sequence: TGTGCCAGCAGCCTCAGTGGTTTTTCTGGAAACACCATATATTTT.

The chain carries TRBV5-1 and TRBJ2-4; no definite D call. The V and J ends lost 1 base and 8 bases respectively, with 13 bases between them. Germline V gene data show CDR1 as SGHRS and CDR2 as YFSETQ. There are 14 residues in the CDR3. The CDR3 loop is CASSLQMRSDIQYF. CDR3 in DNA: TGCGCCAGCAGCTTGCAAATGCGGTCGGACATTCAGTACTTC.

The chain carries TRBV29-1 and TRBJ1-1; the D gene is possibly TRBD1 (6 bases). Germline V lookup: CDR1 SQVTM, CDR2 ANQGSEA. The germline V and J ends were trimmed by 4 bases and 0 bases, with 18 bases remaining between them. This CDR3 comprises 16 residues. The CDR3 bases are TGCAGCGTTGGGGGAGGGGACGGACAGTTGAACACTGAAGCTTTCTTT. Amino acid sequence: CSVGGGDGQLNTEAFF.

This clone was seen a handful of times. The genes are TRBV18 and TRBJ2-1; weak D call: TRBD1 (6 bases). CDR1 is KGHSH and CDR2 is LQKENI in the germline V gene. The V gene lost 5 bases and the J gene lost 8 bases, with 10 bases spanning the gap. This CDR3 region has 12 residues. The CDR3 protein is CASSKQGDEQFF. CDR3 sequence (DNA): TGTGCCAGCTCAAAACAGGGTGATGAGCAGTTCTTC.

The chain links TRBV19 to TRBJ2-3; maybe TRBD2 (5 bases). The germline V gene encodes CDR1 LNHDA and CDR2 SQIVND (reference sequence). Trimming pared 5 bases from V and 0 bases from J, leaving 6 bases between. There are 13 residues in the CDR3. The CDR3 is CASSWTSTDTQYF. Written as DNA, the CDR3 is TGTGCCAGTAGTTGGACTAGCACAGATACGCAGTATTTT.

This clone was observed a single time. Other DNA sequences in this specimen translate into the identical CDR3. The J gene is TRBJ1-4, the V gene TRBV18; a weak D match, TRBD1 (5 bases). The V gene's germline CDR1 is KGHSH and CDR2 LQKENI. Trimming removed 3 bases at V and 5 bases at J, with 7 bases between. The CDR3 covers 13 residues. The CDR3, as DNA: TGTGCCAGCTCACCGGCAGGGAATGAAAAACTGTTTTTT. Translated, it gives CASSPAGNEKLFF.

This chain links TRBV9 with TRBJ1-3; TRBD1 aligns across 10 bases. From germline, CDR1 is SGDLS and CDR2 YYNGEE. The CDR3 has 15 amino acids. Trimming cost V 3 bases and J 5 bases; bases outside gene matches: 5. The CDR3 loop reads CASSAGTGDRNTIYF. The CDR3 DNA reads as TGTGCCAGCAGCGCCGGGACAGGGGACCGAAACACCATATATTTT.

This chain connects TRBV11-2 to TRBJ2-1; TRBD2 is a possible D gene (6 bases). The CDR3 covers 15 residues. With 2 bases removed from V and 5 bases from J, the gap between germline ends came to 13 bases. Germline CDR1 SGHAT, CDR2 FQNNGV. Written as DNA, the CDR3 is TGTGCCAGCAGCTTAAGGGGCGGGGTCGACAATGAGCAGTTCTTC. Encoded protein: CASSLRGGVDNEQFF. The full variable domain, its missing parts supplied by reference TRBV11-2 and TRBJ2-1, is EAGVAQSPRYKIIEKRQSVAFWCNPISGHATLYWYQQILGQGPKLLIQFQNNGVVDDSQLPKDRFSAERLKGVDSTLKIQPAKLEDSAVYLCASSLRGGVDNEQFFGPGTRLTVL.

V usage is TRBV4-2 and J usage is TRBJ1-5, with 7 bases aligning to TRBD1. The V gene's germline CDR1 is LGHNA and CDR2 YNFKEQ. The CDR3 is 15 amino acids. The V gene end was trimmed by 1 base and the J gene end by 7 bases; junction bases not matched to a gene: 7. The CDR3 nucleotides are TGTGCCAGCAGCCAAGCCGGGACAGAGGGACAGCCCCAGCATTTT. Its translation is CASSQAGTEGQPQHF.

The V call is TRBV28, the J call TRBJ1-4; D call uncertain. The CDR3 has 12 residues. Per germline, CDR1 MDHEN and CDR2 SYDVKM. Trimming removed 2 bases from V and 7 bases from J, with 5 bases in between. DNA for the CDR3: TGTGCCAGCAGTTTAAAAGCTGAAAAACTGTTTTTT. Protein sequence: CASSLKAEKLFF.

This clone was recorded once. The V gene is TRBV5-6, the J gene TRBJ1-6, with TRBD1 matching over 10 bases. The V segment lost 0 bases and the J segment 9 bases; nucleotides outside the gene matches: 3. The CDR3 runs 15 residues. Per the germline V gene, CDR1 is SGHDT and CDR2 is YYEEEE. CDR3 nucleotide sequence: TGTGCCAGCAGCTTGGGGACAGGGGGAGTTTCACCCCTCCACTTT. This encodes CASSLGTGGVSPLHF.

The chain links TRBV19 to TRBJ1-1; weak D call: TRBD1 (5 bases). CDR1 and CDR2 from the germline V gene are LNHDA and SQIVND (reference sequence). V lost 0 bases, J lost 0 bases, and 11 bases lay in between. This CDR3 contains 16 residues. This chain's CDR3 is CASSIDLGRVNTEAFF. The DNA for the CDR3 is TGTGCCAGTAGTATAGATCTCGGCAGGGTGAACACTGAAGCTTTCTTT.

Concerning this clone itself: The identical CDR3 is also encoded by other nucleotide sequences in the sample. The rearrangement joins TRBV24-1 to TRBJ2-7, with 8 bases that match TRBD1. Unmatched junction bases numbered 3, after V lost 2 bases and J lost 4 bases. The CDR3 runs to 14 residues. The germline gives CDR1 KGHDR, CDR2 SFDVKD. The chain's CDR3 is CATSDWDRPYEQYF. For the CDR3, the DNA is TGTGCCACCAGTGATTGGGACAGGCCGTACGAGCAGTACTTC.

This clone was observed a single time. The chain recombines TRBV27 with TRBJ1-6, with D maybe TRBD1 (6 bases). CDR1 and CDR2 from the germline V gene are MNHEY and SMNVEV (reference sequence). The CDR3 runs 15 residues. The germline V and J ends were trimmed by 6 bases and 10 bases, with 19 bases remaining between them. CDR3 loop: CASSYRTDLGSPLHF. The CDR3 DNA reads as TGTGCCAGCAGCTATAGGACAGACCTAGGCTCACCCCTCCACTTT.

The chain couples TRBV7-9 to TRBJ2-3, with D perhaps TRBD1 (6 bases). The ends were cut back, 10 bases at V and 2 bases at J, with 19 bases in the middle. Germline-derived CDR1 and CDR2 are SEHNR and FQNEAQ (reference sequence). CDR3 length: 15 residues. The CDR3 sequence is CATSRGMANTDTQYF. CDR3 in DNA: TGTGCCACGTCAAGGGGGATGGCTAACACAGATACGCAGTATTTT.

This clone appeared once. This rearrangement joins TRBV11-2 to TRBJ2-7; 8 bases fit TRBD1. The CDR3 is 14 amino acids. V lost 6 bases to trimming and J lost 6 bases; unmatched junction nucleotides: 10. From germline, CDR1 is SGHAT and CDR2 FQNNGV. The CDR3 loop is CASRLGQGRGEQYV. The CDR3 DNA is TGTGCCAGCAGACTCGGACAGGGTCGTGGCGAGCAGTACGTC.

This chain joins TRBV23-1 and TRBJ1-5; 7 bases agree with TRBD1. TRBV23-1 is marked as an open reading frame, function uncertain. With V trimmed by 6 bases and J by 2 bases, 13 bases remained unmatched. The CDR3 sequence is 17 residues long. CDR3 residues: CASRQGQEERRNQPQHF. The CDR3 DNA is TGCGCCAGCAGACAGGGGCAGGAAGAAAGACGCAATCAGCCCCAGCATTTT.

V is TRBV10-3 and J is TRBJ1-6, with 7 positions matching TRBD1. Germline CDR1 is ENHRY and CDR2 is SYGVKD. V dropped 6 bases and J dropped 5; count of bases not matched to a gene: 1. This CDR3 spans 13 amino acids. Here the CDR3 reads CAIRGTDNSPLHF. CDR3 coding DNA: TGTGCCATCAGAGGGACAGATAATTCACCCCTCCACTTT.

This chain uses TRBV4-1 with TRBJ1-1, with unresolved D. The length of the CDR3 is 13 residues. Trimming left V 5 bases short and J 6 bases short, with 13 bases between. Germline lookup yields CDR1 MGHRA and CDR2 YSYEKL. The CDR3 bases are TGCGCCAGCAGCGCCCTCAGTACCTCTGAAGCTTTCTTT. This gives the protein CASSALSTSEAFF.

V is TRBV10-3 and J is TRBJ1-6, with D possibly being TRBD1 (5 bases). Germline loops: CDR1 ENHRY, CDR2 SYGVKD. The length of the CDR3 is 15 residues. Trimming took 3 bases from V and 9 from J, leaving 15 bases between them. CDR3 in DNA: TGTGCCATCAGTGATATTTGGGGAGGGACTTCACCCCTCCACTTT. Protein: CAISDIWGGTSPLHF.

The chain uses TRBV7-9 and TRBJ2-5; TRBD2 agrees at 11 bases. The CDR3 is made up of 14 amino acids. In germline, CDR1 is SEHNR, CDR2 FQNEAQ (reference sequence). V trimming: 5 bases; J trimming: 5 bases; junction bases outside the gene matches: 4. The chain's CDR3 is CASSVSSGGETQYF. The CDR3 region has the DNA TGTGCCAGCAGCGTTTCTAGCGGGGGGGAGACCCAGTACTTC.

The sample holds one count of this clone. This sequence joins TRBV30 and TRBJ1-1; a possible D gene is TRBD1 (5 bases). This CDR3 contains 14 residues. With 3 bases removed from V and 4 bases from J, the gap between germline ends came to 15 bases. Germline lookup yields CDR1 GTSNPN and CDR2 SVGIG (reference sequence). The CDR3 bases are TGTGCCTGGAGCAAGGAAGGGGTAAGCACTGAAGCTTTCTTT. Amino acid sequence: CAWSKEGVSTEAFF.

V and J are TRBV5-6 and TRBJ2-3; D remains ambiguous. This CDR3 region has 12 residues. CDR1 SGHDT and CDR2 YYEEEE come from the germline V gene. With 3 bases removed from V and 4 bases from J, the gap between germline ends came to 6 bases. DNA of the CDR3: TGTGCCAGCAGCTATGGCTCAGATACGCAGTATTTT. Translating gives CASSYGSDTQYF.

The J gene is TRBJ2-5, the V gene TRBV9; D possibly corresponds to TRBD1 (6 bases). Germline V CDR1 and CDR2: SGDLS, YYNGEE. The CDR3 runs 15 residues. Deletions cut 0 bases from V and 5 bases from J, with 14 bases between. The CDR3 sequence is CASSVDTGLRETQYF. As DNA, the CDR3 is TGTGCCAGCAGCGTAGATACAGGGTTGAGGGAGACCCAGTACTTC.

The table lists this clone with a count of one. CDR3 region: CASSVDRYSGNTIYF. CDR3 DNA: TGTGCCAGCAGCGTAGACAGATACTCTGGAAACACCATATATTTT. The chain recombines TRBV9 with TRBJ1-3; D not certain. Germline loops: CDR1 SGDLS, CDR2 YYNGEE. This CDR3 is built from 15 residues. V was trimmed by 0 bases and J by 0 bases, leaving 7 bases between them.

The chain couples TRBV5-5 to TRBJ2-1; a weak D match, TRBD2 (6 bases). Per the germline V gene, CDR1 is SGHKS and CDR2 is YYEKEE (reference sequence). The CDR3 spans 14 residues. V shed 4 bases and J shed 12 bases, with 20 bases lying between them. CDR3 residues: CASSPQQTSYWQFF. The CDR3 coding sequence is TGTGCCAGCAGCCCCCAACAAACTAGCTACTGGCAGTTCTTC.